The sequence of this T cell receptor beta chain was determined in a study of cytomegalovirus exposure and HLA in healthy donors. Background on the study: In terms of ancestry, the Caucasian-associated cluster contained 81% of the roughly 400 genotyped donors.

Findings and caveats of the study: Common viral pathogens (according to a later analysis) appeared linked to several of the most significant clusters. Within a later analysis, the majority of CMV-associated TCR beta chains appeared HLA-restricted. Researchers had no immune exposure information except CMV serostatus available.

Both 60 Vbeta primers and 13 Jbeta primers went into the PCR. Profiled with immunoSEQ multiplex PCR; TCRdb holds only in-frame clones, not every one. The sample yields 90,000 to 120,000 clones, approximately 79% seen once. This clone was detected only a few times. Its antigen is as yet unknown. Germline-derived CDR1 and CDR2 are MGHRA and YSYEKL. The V and J ends lost 4 bases and 2 bases, in that order; junction bases with no gene match: 8. This CDR3 contains 16 residues. The sequence was collected from a woman aged 40 to 50 in good health and CMV-seronegative. The V and J genes are TRBV4-1 and TRBJ2-7; TRBD2 matches at 10 bases. The sequenced material came from PBMCs. CDR3 loop: CASSPRTSGPTYEQYF. In nucleotides, the CDR3 is TGCGCCAGCAGCCCCAGGACTAGCGGCCCGACCTACGAGCAGTACTTC.